Listed here is a single T cell receptor beta chain. Germline is not matched at one junction end, which may reflect a read error. The TCR beta CDR3 regions underwent amplification using RNA transcripts as the source. First-round RT-PCR targeting the TCR CDR3 was performed with the HTBI primer set. Each CDR3 protein is one row after TCRdb ran MiXCR on the multiplex PCR reads. The sample shows roughly 800,000 distinct CDR3 sequences, around 38% of them seen only once. These data come from a study of T cells in Graves' hyperthyroidism and ophthalmopathy. The CDR3 is made up of 15 amino acids. The germline gives CDR1 SNHLY, CDR2 FYNNEI.

The sequence derives from a man between 18 and 35 years old with Graves' hyperthyroidism. The sequenced material came from blood. The chain joins TRBV2 to TRBJ2-2; weak D call: TRBD2 (5 bases). CDR3 coding DNA: TGTGCCAGCAGTGAAGAGGGAACGAACACCGGGGAGCTGCTTTTT. This sequence encodes CASSEEGTNTGELLF.